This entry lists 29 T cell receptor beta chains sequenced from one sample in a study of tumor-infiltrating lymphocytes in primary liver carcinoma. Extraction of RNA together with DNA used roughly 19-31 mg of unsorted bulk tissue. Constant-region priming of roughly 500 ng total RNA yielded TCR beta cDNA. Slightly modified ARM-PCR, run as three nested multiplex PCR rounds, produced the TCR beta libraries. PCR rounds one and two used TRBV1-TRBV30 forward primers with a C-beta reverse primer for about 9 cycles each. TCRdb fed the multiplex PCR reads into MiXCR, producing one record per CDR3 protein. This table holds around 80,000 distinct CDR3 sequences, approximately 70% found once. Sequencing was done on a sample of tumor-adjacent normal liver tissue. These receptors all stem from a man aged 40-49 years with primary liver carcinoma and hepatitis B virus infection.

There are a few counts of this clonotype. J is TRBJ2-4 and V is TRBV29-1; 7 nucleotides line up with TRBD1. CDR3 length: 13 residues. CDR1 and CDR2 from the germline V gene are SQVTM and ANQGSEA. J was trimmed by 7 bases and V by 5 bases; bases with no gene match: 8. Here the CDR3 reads CSVTDRWGNIQYF. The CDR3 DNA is TGCAGCGTTACGGACAGGTGGGGGAACATTCAGTACTTC.

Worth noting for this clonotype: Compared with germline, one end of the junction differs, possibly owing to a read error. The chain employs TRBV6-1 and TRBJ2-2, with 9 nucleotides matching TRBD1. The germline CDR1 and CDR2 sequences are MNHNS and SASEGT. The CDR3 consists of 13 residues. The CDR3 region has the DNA TGTGCCAGCAGAGACAGGGGGACCGAGGAGCTGTTTTTT. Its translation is CASRDRGTEELFF.

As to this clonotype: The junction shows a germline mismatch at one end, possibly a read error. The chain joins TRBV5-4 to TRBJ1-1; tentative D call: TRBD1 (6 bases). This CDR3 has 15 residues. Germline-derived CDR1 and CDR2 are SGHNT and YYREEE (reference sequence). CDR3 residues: CASTDSAVQGFEAFF. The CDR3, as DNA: TGTGCAAGCACCGACTCAGCGGTCCAGGGGTTTGAAGCTTTCTTT. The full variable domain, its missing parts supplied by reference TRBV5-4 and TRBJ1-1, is ETGVTQSPTHLIKTRGQQVTLRCSSQSGHNTVSWYQQALGQGPQFIFQYYREEENGRGNFPPRFSGLQFPNYSSELNVNALELDDSALYLCASTDSAVQGFEAFFGQGTRLTVV.

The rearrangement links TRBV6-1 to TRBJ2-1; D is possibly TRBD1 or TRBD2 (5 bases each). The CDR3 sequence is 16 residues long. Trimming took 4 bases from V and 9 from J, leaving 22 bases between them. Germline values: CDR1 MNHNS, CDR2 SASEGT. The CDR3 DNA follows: TGTGCCAGCAGTGGAAGACCGGGACCTGACTGCAGTGAGCAGTTCTTC. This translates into CASSGRPGPDCSEQFF.

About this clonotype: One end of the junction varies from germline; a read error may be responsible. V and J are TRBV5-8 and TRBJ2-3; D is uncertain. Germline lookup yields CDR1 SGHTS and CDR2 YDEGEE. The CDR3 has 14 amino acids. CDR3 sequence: CAIVGVGVTDTQYF. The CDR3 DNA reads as TGTGCCATCGTAGGTGTAGGAGTCACAGATACGCAATATTTT.

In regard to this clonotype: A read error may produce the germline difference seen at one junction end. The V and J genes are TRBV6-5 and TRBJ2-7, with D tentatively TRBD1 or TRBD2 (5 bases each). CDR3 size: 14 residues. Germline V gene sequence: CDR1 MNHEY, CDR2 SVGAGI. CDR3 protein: CVSRPGHTSYEQCF. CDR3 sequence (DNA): TGTGTCAGCAGGCCGGGGCATACCTCCTACGAGCAATGCTTC.

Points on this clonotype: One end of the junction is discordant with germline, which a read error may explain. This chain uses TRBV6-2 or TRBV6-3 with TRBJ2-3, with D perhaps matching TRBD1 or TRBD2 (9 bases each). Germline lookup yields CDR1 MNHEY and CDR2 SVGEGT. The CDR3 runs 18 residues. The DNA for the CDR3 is TGTGCCAGTAGACGCGGACAGGGGTGGGGGACTAGCAGAGATACTCAGTATTTT. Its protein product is CASRRGQGWGTSRDTQYF.

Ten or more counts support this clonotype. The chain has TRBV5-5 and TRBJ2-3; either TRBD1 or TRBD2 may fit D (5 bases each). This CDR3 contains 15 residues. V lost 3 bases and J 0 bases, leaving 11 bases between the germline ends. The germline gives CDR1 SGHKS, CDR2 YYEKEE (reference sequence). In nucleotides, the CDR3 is TGTGCCAGCAGCTCCGGGACGGCTAGCACAGATACGCAGTATTTT. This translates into CASSSGTASTDTQYF. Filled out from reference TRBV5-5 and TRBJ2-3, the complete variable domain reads DAGVTQSPTHLIKTRGQQVTLRCSPISGHKSVSWYQQVLGQGPQFIFQYYEKEERGRGNFPDRFSARQFPNYSSELNVNALLLGDSALYLCASSSGTASTDTQYFGPGTRLTVL.

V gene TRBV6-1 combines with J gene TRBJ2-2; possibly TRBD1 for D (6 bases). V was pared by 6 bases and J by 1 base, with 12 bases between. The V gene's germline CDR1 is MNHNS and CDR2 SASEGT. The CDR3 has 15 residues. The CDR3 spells CASSAATGNTGELFF. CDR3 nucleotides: TGTGCCAGCAGCGCAGCGACAGGGAACACCGGGGAGCTGTTTTTT.

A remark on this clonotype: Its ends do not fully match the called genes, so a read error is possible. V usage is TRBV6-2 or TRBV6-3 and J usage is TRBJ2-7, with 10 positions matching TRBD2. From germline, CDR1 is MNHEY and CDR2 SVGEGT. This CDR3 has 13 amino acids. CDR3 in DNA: TGTGCCACCCAGGCTAGCGGGAGATACGGGCAGTACTTC. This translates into CATQASGRYGQYF.

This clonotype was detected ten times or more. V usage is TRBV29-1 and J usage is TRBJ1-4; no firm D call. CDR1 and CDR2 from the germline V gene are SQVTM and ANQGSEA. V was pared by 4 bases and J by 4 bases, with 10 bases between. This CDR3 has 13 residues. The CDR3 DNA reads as TGCAGCGTTGTTGTACAGAGTAATGAAAAACTGTTTTTT. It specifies CSVVVQSNEKLFF.

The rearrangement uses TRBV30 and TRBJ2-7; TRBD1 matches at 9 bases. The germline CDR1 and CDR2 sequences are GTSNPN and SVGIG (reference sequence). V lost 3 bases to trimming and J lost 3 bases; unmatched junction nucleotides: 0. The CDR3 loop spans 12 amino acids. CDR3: CAWRDRGYEQYF. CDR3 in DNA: TGTGCCTGGAGGGACAGGGGCTACGAGCAGTACTTC.

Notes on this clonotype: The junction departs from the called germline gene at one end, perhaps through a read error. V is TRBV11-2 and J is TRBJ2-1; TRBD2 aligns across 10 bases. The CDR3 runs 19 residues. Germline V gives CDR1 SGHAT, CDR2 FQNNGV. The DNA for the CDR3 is TGTGACAGCAGCTTAGCCGAATCGGCTAGCGGGAGTGGATACAAAGAGCAGTTCTTC. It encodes CDSSLAESASGSGYKEQFF.

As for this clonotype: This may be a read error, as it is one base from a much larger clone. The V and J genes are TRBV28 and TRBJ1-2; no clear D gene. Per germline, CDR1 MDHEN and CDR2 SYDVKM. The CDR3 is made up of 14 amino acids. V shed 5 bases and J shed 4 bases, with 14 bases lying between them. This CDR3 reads CASSPQDLLYGYTF. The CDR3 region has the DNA TGTGCCAGCAGTCCCCAGGACCTCCTCTATGGCTACACCTTC.

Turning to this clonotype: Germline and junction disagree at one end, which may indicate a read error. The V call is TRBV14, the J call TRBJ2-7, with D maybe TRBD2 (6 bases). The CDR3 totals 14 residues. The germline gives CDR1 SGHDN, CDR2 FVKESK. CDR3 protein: CVSSQAVGGYEQYF. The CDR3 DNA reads TGTGTCAGCAGCCAAGCGGTGGGGGGCTACGAGCAGTACTTC. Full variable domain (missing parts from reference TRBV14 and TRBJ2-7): EAGVTQFPSHSVIEKGQTVTLRCDPISGHDNLYWYRRVMGKEIKFLLHFVKESKQDESGMPNNRFLAERTGGTYSTLKVQPAELEDSGVYFCVSSQAVGGYEQYFGPGTRLTVT.

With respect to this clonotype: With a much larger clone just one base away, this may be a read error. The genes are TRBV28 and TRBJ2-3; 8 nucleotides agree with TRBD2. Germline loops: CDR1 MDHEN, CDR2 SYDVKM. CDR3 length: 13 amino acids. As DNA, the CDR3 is TGTGCCACCAGTTTAGCGGGACTGAATACGCAGTATTTT. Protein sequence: CATSLAGLNTQYF. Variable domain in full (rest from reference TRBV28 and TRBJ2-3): DVKVTQSSRYLVKRTGEKVFLECVQDMDHENMFWYRQDPGLGLRLIYFSYDVKMKEKGDIPEGYSVSREKKERFSLILESASTNQTSMYLCATSLAGLNTQYFGPGTRLTVL.

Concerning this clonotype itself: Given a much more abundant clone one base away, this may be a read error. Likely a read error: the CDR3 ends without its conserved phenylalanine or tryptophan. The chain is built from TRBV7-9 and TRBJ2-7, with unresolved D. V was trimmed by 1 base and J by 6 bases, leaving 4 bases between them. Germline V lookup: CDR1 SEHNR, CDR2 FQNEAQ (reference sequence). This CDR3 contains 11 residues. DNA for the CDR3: TGTGCCAGCAGCTTAGGCCCCGAGCAGTACCTC. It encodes CASSLGPEQYL.

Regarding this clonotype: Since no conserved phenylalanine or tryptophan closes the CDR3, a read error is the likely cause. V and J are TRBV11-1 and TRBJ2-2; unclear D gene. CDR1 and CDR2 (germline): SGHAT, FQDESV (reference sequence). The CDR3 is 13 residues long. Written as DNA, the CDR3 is TGTGCCAGCAACTTAGTACGTCTCGGGGAGCTGTTTATT. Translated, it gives CASNLVRLGELFI.

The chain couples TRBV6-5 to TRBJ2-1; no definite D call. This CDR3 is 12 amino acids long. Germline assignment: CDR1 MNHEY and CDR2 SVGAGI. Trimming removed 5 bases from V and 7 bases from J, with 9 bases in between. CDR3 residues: CASSPQRNEQFF. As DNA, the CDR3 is TGTGCCAGCAGTCCCCAGAGGAATGAGCAGTTCTTC.

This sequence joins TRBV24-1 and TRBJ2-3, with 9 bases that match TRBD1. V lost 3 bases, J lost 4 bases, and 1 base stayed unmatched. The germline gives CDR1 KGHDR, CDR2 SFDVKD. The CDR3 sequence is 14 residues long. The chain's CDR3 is CATSDTGGADTQYF. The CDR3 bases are TGTGCCACCAGTGATACAGGGGGCGCAGATACGCAGTATTTT.

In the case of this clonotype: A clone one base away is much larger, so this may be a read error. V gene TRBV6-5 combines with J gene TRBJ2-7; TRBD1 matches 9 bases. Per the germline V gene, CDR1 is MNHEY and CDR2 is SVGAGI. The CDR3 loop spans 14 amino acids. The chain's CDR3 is CASSRGQGSYKQYF. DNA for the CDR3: TGTGCCAGCAGTAGAGGACAGGGGTCCTACAAGCAGTACTTC.

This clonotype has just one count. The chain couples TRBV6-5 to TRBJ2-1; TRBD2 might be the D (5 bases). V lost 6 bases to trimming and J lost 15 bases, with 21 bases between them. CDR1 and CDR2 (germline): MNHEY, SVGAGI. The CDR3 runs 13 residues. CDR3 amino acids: CASRQRSFNEGFF. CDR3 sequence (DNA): TGTGCCAGCAGACAGCGGAGCTTCAATGAGGGGTTCTTC.

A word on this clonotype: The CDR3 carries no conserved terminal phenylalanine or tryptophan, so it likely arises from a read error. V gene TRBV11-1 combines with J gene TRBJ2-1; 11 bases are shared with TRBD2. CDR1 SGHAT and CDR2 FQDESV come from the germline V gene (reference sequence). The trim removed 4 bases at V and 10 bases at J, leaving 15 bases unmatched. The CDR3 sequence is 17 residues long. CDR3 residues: CASSSPSTSGIRKEQFL. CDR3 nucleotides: TGTGCCAGCAGCTCCCCCTCGACTAGCGGGATTCGAAAGGAGCAGTTCCTT.

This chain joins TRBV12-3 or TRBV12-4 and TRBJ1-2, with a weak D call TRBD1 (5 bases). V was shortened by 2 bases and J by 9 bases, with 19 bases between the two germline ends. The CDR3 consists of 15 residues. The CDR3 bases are TGTGCCAGCAGTTTAAGATCCAGGGCCACTGGTAGCTACACCTTC. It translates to CASSLRSRATGSYTF.

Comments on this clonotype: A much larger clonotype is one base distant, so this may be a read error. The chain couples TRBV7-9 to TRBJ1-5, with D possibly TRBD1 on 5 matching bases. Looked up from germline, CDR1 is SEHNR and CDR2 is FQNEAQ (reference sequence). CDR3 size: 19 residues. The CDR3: CASSLERGSLRYSNRPQHF. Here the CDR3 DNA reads TGTGCCAGCAGCTTAGAGCGGGGGAGTCTCCGTTATAGCAATCGGCCCCAGCATTTT.

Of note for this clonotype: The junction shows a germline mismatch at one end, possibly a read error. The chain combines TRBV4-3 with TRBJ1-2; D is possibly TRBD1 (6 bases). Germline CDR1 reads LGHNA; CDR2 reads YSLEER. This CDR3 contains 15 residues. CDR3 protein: CASGQDTRGPHGYNF. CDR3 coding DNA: TGCGCCAGCGGCCAAGATACGCGGGGGCCTCATGGCTACAACTTC.

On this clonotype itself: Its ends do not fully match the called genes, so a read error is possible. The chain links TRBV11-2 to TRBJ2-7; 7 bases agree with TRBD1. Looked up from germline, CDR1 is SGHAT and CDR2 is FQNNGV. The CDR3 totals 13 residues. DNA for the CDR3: TGTGCCTGTAGCTTCGACAGGGTGTACGGGCAGTACTTC. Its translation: CACSFDRVYGQYF.

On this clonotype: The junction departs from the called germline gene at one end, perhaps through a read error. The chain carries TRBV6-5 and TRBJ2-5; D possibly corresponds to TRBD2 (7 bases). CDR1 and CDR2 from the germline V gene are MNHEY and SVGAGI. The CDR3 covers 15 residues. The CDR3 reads CASSYGGGRGETQCF. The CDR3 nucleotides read TGTGCCAGCAGTTATGGAGGGGGGAGGGGAGAGACCCAGTGCTTC.

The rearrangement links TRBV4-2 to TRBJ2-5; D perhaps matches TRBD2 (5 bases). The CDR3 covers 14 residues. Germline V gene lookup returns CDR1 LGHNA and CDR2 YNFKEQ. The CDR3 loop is CVRSPTEGEETQYF. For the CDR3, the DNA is TGTGTCCGCAGCCCTACAGAGGGAGAAGAGACCCAGTACTTC.